This TCR beta chain is from a study of blood T cells in healthy people across ages. Whole-study findings and limits: Across the age range, TCR beta diversity per million T cells fell in a roughly linear way.

Donors each provided 8 to 10 milliliters of peripheral blood. Between the trimmed V and J ends, which lost 5 bases and 4 bases, there was a span of 12 bases. This CDR3 is 13 amino acids long. Germline V CDR1 and CDR2: MDHEN, SYDVKM. Using a J-beta primer mix together with a sample-barcoded 5' primer, a second PCR was run for about 6 to 11 cycles. Tagging of each cDNA molecule was performed by a template-switch adaptor with 12 random nucleotides. One entry per CDR3 protein results from TCRdb running MiXCR on the 5' RACE reads. The sample has around 700,000 distinct CDR3 sequences, just under 25% seen once. This clonotype appeared many times. What it binds is not known. This same sample was also part of a study on T cells of mothers and their children. That paper notes: The authors detected no persistent microchimeric T cell clones.

Sequencing was carried out using blood. The J gene is TRBJ2-7, the V gene TRBV28, with D unresolved. The TCR sequence derives from a boy between 10 and 17 years old in good health. DNA of the CDR3: TGTGCCAGCAGTCTTCGACCAGCGTACGAGCAGTACTTC. Translation gives CASSLRPAYEQYF.